These T cell receptor beta chains were read from a single sample in a study of CD8 T cells in Susac syndrome. MiXCR, applied by TCRdb to the immunoSEQ multiplex PCR reads, yields one record per CDR3 protein. This sample has 250,000 or so distinct CDR3 sequences; 93% occur once, and the top ten carry approximately 0.07%. Material for sequencing was CD4+ T cells from PBMCs. These receptors came from a human donor with multiple sclerosis. Each CDR3 is given with its conserved first and last residue. Part of the rows lack a size; the others show once, few, many or a class for expanded clones.

>TRBV19|NA
CASSSPAGQGVPGELFF
>TRBV6-1|NA
CAASEQFF
>TRBV7-9|few
CASSLDGNYGYTF
>TRBV10-3|NA
CAISTLVQETQYF
>TRBV19|NA
CASSISPRSRETQYF
>TRBV29-1|NA
CSVIREANYGYTF
>TRBV7-2|NA
CASSLGSPREKLFF
>TRBV29-1|NA
CSVDYSGIYNEQFF
>TRBV6-1|NA
CASGWASGSSYEQYF
>TRBV20-1|once
CSARDRTTADQPQHF
>TRBV19|NA
CASSIGLAGAGIQYF
>TRBV7-9|NA
CASSLDRDGNQPQHF
>TRBV6-1|NA
CASRRTGEKLFF
>TRBV4-1|NA
CASSHPGQGRGYTF
>TRBV19|NA
CASSREGASNQPQHF
>TRBV5-4|once
CASSTGTGVNTEAFF
>TRBV4-1|NA
CASSQDGQLLNQPQHF
>TRBV24-1|NA
CATSRSGEYNEQFF
>TRBV11-2|NA
CASGEARWGETQYF
>TRBV11-1|few
CASSLQGGYGYTF
>TRBV4-1|once
CASSQDFAGERTDTQYF
>TRBV5-1|NA
CASSPGQGSDTQYF
>TRBV20-1|NA
CSARDPTSGASTDTQYF
>TRBV20-1|NA
CSAKWTGGSPLHF
>TRBV29-1|NA
CSAVQYQETQYF
>TRBV12-3/TRBV12-4|NA
CASSRGGRDNEQFF